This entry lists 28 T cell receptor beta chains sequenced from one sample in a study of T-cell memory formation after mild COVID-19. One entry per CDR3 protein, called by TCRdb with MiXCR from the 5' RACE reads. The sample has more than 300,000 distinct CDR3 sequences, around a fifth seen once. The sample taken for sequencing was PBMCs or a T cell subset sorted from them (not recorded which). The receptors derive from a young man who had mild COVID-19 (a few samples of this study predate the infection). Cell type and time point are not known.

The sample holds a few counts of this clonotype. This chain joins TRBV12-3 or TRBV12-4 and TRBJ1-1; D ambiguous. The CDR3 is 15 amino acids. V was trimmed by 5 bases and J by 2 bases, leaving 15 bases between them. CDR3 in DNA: TGTGCCAGCAGTCCCCCGGGATACCTTAACACTGAAGCTTTCTTT. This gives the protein CASSPPGYLNTEAFF.

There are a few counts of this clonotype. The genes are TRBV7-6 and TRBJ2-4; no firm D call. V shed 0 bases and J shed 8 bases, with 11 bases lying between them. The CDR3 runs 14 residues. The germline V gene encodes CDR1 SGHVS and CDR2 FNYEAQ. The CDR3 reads CASSLAYGDHIQYF. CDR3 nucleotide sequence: TGTGCCAGCAGCTTAGCGTATGGCGACCACATTCAGTACTTC.

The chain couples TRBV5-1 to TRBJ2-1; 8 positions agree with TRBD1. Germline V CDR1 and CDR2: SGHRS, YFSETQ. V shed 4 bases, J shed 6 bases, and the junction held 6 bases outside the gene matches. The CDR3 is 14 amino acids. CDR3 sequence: CASSIGTGTNEQFF. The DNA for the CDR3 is TGCGCCAGCAGCATAGGGACAGGTACCAATGAGCAGTTCTTC.

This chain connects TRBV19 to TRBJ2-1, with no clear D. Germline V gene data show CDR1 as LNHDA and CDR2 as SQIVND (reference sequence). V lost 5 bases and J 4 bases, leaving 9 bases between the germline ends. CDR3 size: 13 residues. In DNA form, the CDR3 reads TGTGCCAGTAGTGTCCAGATTTACAATGAGCAGTTCTTC. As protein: CASSVQIYNEQFF.

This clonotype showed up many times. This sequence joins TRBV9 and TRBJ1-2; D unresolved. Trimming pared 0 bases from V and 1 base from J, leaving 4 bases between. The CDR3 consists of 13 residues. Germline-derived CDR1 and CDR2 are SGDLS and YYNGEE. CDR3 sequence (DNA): TGTGCCAGCAGCGTAGTGCTTAACTATGGCTACACCTTC. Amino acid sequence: CASSVVLNYGYTF.

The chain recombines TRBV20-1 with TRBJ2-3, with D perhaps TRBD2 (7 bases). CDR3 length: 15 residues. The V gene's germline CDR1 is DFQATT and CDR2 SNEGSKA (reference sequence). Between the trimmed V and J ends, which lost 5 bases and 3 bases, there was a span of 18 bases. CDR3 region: CSALERGAVTDTQYF. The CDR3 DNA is TGCAGTGCTCTGGAACGGGGGGCGGTGACAGATACGCAGTATTTT.

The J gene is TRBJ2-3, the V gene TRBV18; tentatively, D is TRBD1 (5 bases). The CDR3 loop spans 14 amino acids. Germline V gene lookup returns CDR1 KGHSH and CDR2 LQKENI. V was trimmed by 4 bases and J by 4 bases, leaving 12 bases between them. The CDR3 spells CASSQATGPDTQYF. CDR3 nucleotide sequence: TGTGCCAGCTCACAGGCTACAGGTCCAGATACGCAGTATTTT.

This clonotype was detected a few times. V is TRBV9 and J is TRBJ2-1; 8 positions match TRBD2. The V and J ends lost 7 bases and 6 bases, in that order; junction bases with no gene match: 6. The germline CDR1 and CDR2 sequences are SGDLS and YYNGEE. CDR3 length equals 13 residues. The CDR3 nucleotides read TGTGCCAGCGCGGGACTAGTTGGCAATGAGCAGTTCTTC. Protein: CASAGLVGNEQFF.

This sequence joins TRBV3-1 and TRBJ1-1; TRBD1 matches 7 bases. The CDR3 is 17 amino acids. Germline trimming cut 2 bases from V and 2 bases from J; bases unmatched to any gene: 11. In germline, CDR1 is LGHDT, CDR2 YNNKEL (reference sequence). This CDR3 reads CASSQPRGAGGNTEAFF. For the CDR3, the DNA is TGTGCCAGCAGCCAACCCAGGGGCGCAGGGGGTAACACTGAAGCTTTCTTT.

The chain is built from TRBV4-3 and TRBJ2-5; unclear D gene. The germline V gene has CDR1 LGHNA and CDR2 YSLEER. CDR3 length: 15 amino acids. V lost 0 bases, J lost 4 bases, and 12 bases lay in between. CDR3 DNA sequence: TGCGCCAGCAGCCAAGAGGCCTACCGACGAGAGACCCAGTACTTC. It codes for CASSQEAYRRETQYF.

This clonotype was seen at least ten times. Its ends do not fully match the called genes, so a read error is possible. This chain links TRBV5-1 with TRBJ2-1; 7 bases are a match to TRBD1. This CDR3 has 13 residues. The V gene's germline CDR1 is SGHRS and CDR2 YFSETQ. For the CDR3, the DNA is TGTGCCAGCAGCTTAGACAGGGACAATGAGCAGTTCTTC. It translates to CASSLDRDNEQFF.

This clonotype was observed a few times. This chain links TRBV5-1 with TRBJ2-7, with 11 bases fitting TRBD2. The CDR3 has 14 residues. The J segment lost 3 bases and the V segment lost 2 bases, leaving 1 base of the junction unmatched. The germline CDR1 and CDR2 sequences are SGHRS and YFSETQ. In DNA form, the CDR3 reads TGCGCCAGCAGCTTTAGCGGGGGGGACTACGAGCAGTACTTC. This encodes CASSFSGGDYEQYF.

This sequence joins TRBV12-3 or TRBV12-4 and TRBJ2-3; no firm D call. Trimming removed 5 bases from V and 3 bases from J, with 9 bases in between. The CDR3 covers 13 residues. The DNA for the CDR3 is TGTGCCAGCAGTGGCCCTGGGACAGATACGCAGTATTTT. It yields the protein CASSGPGTDTQYF.

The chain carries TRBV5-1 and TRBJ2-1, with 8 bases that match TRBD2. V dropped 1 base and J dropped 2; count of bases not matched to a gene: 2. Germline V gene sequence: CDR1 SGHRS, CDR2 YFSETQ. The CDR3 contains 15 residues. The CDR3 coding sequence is TGCGCCAGCAGCTTGTATAGCGGGGCCTACAATGAGCAGTTCTTC. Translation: CASSLYSGAYNEQFF.

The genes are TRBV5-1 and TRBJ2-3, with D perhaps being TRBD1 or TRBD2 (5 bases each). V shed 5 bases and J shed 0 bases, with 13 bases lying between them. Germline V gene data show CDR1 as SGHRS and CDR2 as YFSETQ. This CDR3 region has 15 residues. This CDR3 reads CASSRDLSSTDTQYF. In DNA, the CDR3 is TGCGCCAGCAGTAGGGACCTATCTAGCACAGATACGCAGTATTTT.

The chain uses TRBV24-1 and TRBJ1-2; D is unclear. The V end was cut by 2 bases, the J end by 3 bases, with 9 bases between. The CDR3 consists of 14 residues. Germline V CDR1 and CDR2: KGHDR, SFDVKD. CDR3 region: CATSDSWVDYGYTF. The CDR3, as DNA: TGTGCCACCAGTGATTCCTGGGTGGACTATGGCTACACCTTC.

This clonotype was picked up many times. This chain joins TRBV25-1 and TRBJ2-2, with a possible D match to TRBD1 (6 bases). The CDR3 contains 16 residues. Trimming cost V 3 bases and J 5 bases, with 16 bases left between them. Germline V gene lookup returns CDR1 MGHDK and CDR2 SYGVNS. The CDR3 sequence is CASSDLQGPRTGELFF. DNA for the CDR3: TGTGCCAGCAGTGATCTACAGGGCCCTAGGACCGGGGAGCTGTTTTTT. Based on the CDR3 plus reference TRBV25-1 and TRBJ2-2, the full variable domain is EADIYQTPRYLVIGTGKKITLECSQTMGHDKMYWYQQDPGMELHLIHYSYGVNSTEKGDLSSESTVSRIRTEHFPLTLESARPSHTSQYLCASSDLQGPRTGELFFGEGSRLTVL.

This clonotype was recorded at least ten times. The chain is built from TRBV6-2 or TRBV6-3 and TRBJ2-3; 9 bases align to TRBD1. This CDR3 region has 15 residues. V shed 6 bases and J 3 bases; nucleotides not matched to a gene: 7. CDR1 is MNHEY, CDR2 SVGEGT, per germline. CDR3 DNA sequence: TGTGCCAGCAGCTGGGACAGGGAGTATACAGATACGCAGTATTTT. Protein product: CASSWDREYTDTQYF.

The CDR3 nucleotides read TGCGCCAGCAGCCCCGAACCCCCACAGGGGGCGAGATATGGCTACACCTTC. This gives the protein CASSPEPPQGARYGYTF. The chain combines TRBV4-1 with TRBJ1-2, with 9 positions matching TRBD1. CDR1 and CDR2 from the germline V gene are MGHRA and YSYEKL. V lost 4 bases to trimming and J lost 5 bases; unmatched junction nucleotides: 14. CDR3 length equals 17 residues.

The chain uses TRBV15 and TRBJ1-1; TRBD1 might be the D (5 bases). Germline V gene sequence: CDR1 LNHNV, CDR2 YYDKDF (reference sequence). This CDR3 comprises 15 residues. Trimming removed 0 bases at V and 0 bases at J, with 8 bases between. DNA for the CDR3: TGTGCCACCAGCAGAGATACAGGCATGAACACTGAAGCTTTCTTT. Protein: CATSRDTGMNTEAFF.

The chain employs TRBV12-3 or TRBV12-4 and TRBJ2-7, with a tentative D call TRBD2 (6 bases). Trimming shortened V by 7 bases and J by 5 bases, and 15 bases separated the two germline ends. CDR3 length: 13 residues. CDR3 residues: CASTSGGIHEQYF. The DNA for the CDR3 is TGTGCCAGCACCTCTGGGGGGATCCACGAGCAGTACTTC.

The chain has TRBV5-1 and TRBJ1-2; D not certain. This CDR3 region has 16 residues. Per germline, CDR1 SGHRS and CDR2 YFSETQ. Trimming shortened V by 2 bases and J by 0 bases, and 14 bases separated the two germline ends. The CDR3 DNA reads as TGCGCCAGCAGCTTTAGCAGAGACGTAGCTAACTATGGCTACACCTTC. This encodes CASSFSRDVANYGYTF.

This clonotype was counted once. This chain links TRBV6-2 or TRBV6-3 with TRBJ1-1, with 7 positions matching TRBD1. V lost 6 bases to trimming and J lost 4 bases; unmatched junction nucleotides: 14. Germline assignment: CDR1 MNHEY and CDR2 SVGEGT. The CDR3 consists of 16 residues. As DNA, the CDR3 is TGTGCCAGCAGACGCAGGGGGACGGGTTTGGGCACTGAAGCTTTCTTT. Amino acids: CASRRRGTGLGTEAFF.

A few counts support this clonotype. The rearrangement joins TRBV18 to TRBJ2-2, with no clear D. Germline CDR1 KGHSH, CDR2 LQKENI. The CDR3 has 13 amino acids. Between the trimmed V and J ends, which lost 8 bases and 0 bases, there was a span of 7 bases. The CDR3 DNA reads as TGTGCCAGCCCAAGACCGAACACCGGGGAGCTGTTTTTT. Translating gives CASPRPNTGELFF.

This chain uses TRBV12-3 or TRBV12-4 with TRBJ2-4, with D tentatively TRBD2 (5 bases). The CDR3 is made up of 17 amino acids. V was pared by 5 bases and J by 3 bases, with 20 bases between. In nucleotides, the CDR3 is TGTGCCAGCAGTCCCTTGGTTAGCGTACTAGACAAAAACATTCAGTACTTC. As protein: CASSPLVSVLDKNIQYF.

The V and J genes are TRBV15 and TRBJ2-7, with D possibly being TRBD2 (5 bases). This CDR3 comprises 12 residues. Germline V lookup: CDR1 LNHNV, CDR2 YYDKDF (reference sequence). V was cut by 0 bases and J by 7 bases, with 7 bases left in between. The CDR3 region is CATSREGVEQYF. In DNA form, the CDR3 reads TGTGCCACCAGCAGAGAGGGAGTTGAGCAGTACTTC. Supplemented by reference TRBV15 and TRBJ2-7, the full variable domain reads DAMVIQNPRYQVTQFGKPVTLSCSQTLNHNVMYWYQQKSSQAPKLLFHYYDKDFNNEADTPDNFQSRRPNTSFCFLDIRSPGLGDTAMYLCATSREGVEQYFGPGTRLTVT.

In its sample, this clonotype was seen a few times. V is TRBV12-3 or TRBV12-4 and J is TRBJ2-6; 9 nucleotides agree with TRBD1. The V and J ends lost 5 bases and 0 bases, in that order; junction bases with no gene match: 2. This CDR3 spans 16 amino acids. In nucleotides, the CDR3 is TGTGCCAGCAGTCCGGGACAGGGCTCTGGGGCCAACGTCCTGACTTTC. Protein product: CASSPGQGSGANVLTF.

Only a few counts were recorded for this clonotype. CDR3 sequence reads: CASSFPGGPDTQYF. CDR3 bases: TGTGCCAGCAGCTTTCCGGGGGGGCCAGATACGCAGTATTTT. This chain links TRBV7-2 with TRBJ2-3; 8 nucleotides line up with TRBD2. V was pared by 3 bases and J by 4 bases, with 3 bases of the junction left unmatched. Germline assignment: CDR1 SGHTA and CDR2 FQGNSA. The CDR3 covers 14 residues.